This T cell receptor beta chain was recovered during a study of a mutant IDH1 vaccine in newly diagnosed glioma. Assay: immunoSEQ multiplex PCR; the TCRdb copy retains only in-frame clones and omits some. Among tens of thousands of clones listed, approximately 72% were seen once. The time point: week 23, last vaccination. Doses of 300 ug of mutant IDH1 20-mer peptide were given with topical imiquimod. This clone came up a few times. Its antigen is undetermined. This CDR3 spans 14 amino acids. Germline values: CDR1 SQVTM, CDR2 ANQGSEA. V was pared by 4 bases and J by 7 bases, with 12 bases of the junction left unmatched.

This clonotype originated in a man aged 50-60 years with glioma. The gene calls are TRBV29-1 and TRBJ1-2; TRBD1 matches 7 bases. Sample: PBMCs, taken from a glioma patient whose treatment included an IDH1 peptide vaccine. CDR3 protein: CSVGVRGQDSGYTF. CDR3 sequence (DNA): TGCAGCGTTGGGGTTCGCGGACAGGACTCTGGCTACACCTTC. Combining the CDR3 with reference TRBV29-1 and TRBJ1-2 gives the whole variable domain SAVISQKPSRDICQRGTSLTIQCQVDSQVTMMFWYRQQPGQSLTLIATANQGSEATYESGFVIDKFPISRPNLTFSTLTVSNMSPEDSSIYLCSVGVRGQDSGYTFGSGTRLTVV.